Reported below is one T cell receptor (beta chain). Antigen unknown. Treatment specified: 19 received Ad26.COV2.S at low or high dose, single or two shots; roughly 5 received placebo; per-sample allocation not given. Material that was analyzed had been drawn on day 63 after the first vaccine or placebo injection. Within Boston, the person who donated was an adult of 18-55 years. The sample belongs to a study of Ad26.COV2.S vaccination and SARS-CoV-2 variants. Germline loops: CDR1 SGHNT, CDR2 YENEEA. The CDR3 is made up of 15 amino acids. V shed 5 bases and J 2 bases; nucleotides not matched to a gene: 3. General study points: Reported post-vaccination CD8+ and CD4+ T cell responses to spike showed substantial breadth.

Produced via immunoSEQ multiplex PCR; TCRdb's table is partial and in-frame only. The sample yields fewer than 600,000 clones, 80% to 90% seen once. The chain recombines TRBV11-3 with TRBJ2-1; 10 bases align to TRBD2. Sequencing used peripheral blood, obtained in a trial of Ad26.COV2.S vaccine versus placebo. The source of this sequence is a person aged 18 to 59 who received the Ad26.COV2.S COVID-19 vaccine or a placebo. The CDR3 loop is CASSAGTSAYNEQFF. CDR3 DNA sequence: TGTGCCAGCAGCGCCGGGACTAGCGCCTACAATGAGCAGTTCTTC.